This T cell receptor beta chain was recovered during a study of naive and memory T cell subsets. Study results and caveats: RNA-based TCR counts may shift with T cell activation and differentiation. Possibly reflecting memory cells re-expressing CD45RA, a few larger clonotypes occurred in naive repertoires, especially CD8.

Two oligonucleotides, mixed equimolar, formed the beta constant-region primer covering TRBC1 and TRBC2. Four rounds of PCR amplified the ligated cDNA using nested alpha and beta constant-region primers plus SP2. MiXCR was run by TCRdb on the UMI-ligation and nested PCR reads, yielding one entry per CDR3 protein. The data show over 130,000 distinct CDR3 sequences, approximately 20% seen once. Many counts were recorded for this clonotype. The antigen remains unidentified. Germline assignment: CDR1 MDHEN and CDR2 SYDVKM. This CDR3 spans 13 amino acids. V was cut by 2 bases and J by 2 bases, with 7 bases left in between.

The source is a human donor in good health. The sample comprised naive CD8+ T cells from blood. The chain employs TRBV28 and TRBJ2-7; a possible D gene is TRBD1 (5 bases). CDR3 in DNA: TGTGCCAGCAGTTTAGGCAGGGCCTACGAGCAGTACTTC. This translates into CASSLGRAYEQYF.